This T cell receptor beta chain was captured by sequencing in a study of regulatory T cells in long-lasting Graves disease. Investigators prepared the TCR beta libraries by applying iRepertoire HTBI primers and Arm-PCR of CDR3 regions. Using its own MiXCR run on the multiplex PCR reads, TCRdb lists one record per CDR3 protein. The sample carries roughly 350,000 distinct CDR3 sequences, 16% recorded once. Specified time point: newly diagnosed GD, antithyroid drugs for less than 3 months. PBMC-derived RNA was used for the TCR library. Regarding this clonotype: No antigen is known for it.

Overall study findings and caveats: Clonotypes that were public and shared totalled about 2,500 in persistent patients versus 900 to 1,000 in new patients. A reduction in accuracy may have resulted from the small sample size.

The same data also went into a second study, on T cells in Graves' hyperthyroidism and ophthalmopathy. That study reports: The primer set for the first-round RT-PCR of the TCR CDR3 was HTBI.

The clonotype originates from a man in his forties with Graves disease. Sequencing used peripheral blood mononuclear cells (PBMCs), obtained at new diagnosis, from a patient treated with antithyroid drugs.

The CDR3 region is CASSSLWGNEQYF. The CDR3 DNA sequence: TGCGCCAGCAGCTCGCTCTGGGGTAACGAGCAGTACTTC. This sequence joins TRBV5-1 and TRBJ2-7; D uncertain. Trimming removed 3 bases from V and 5 bases from J, with 12 bases in between. The CDR3 sequence is 13 residues long. Germline CDR1 SGHRS, CDR2 YFSETQ.